This entry lists 23 T cell receptor beta chains sequenced from one sample in a study of blood T cell repertoires in COVID-19. The method was immunoSEQ multiplex PCR; TCRdb's version includes in-frame clones alone and lacks a portion of them. The profile shows fewer than 300,000 clones, roughly 91% of them singletons. Sequences were obtained from peripheral blood. These TCRs come from a woman aged 35 to 49 who had recovered from COVID-19.

The V and J genes are TRBV3-1 (or the pseudogene TRBV3-2) and TRBJ2-5; 12 nucleotides agree with TRBD2. The CDR3 is 16 amino acids. Trimming cost V 4 bases and J 5 bases; bases outside gene matches: 8. Germline CDR1 reads LGHDT; CDR2 reads YNNKEL (reference sequence). The CDR3 spells CASSLGLAGRGETQYF. The CDR3 bases are TGTGCCAGCAGCCTAGGACTAGCGGGGCGGGGGGAGACCCAGTACTTC.

This clone has a single count. CDR3 region: CASSRDRGGNTIYF. Here the CDR3 DNA reads TGTGCCAGCAGTCGCGACAGGGGAGGAAACACCATATATTTT. This chain uses TRBV27 with TRBJ1-3, with 8 bases that match TRBD1. After removal of 5 bases from V and 4 bases from J, the junction contained 4 bases not matched to a gene. The germline CDR1 and CDR2 sequences are MNHEY and SMNVEV (reference sequence). CDR3 length equals 14 residues.

The V and J genes are TRBV25-1 and TRBJ1-5; no firm D call. Germline V gene data show CDR1 as MGHDK and CDR2 as SYGVNS. The length of the CDR3 is 14 residues. Between the trimmed V and J ends, which lost 1 base and 2 bases, there was a span of 6 bases. The CDR3 spells CASSESGGNQPQHF. For the CDR3, the DNA is TGTGCCAGCAGTGAATCTGGAGGCAATCAGCCCCAGCATTTT.

The rearrangement uses TRBV9 and TRBJ2-2, with D unresolved. The CDR3 loop spans 12 amino acids. V gave up 6 bases and J gave up 2 bases, with 5 bases separating them. The germline gives CDR1 SGDLS, CDR2 YYNGEE. CDR3 DNA: TGTGCCAGCACCTTAAACACCGGGGAGCTGTTTTTT. Protein sequence: CASTLNTGELFF.

The chain is built from TRBV6-1 and TRBJ1-5; D is possibly TRBD1 (5 bases). The CDR3 sequence is 15 residues long. Germline V gives CDR1 MNHNS, CDR2 SASEGT. Trimming removed 6 bases from V and 5 bases from J, with 17 bases in between. CDR3: CASRHGRTPDQPQHF. The CDR3, as DNA: TGTGCCAGCAGACACGGACGGACACCGGATCAGCCCCAGCATTTT.

This clone has just one count. The chain links TRBV29-1 to TRBJ2-5, with 7 bases identical to TRBD1. V gave up 7 bases and J gave up 5 bases; unmatched junction bases: 7. Germline values: CDR1 SQVTM, CDR2 ANQGSEA. This CDR3 spans 12 amino acids. In nucleotides, the CDR3 is TGCAGCGCCCCCGACAGGGTGGAGACCCAGTACTTC. This translates into CSAPDRVETQYF.

This chain joins TRBV7-6 and TRBJ1-2, with 9 bases lining up with TRBD1. The length of the CDR3 is 18 residues. Trimming took 1 base from V and 7 from J; bases not matched to a gene: 16. CDR1 and CDR2 (germline): SGHVS, FNYEAQ. The CDR3 nucleotides are TGTGCCAGCAGCTTAGATTTGGGACAGGGTCTTTCCGCGGCTGGCTACACCTTC. This gives the protein CASSLDLGQGLSAAGYTF.

This clone appeared a few times. The chain combines TRBV11-3 with TRBJ1-4; D perhaps matches TRBD1 (6 bases). Between the trimmed V and J ends, which lost 1 base and 0 bases, there was a span of 9 bases. Per germline, CDR1 SGHNT and CDR2 YENEEA. The CDR3 runs to 16 residues. CDR3 coding DNA: TGTGCCAGCAGCTTAGGGACAGAGCCAACTAATGAAAAACTGTTTTTT. Translated, it gives CASSLGTEPTNEKLFF. The variable domain in full, with the rest retrieved from reference TRBV11-3 and TRBJ1-4, is EAGVVQSPRYKIIEKKQPVAFWCNPISGHNTLYWYLQNLGQGPELLIRYENEEAVDDSQLPKDRFSAERLKGVDSTLKIQPAELGDSAVYLCASSLGTEPTNEKLFFGSGTQLSVL.

V usage is TRBV5-1 and J usage is TRBJ2-5; 9 nucleotides agree with TRBD2. Per germline, CDR1 SGHRS and CDR2 YFSETQ. The CDR3 contains 15 residues. V shed 0 bases, J shed 2 bases, and the junction held 2 bases outside the gene matches. The CDR3 here is CASSLVLAGQETQYF. The CDR3 bases are TGCGCCAGCAGCTTGGTGCTAGCGGGGCAAGAGACCCAGTACTTC.

This chain joins TRBV6-5 and TRBJ2-3; D might be TRBD2 (5 bases). From germline, CDR1 is MNHEY and CDR2 SVGAGI. The CDR3 consists of 15 residues. The V gene lost 2 bases and the J gene lost 3 bases, with 12 bases spanning the gap. The CDR3, as DNA: TGTGCCAGCAGTTACGGAGCGGTGGGGACAGATACGCAGTATTTT. It encodes CASSYGAVGTDTQYF.

V gene TRBV5-4 combines with J gene TRBJ2-3, with 9 bases identical to TRBD2. The V gene's germline CDR1 is SGHNT and CDR2 YYREEE (reference sequence). The CDR3 spans 16 residues. J lost 3 bases, V lost 1 base, and 6 bases had no gene match. For the CDR3, the DNA is TGTGCCAGCAGCTTGAGCGGGGGGCTGGAGACAGATACGCAGTATTTT. This gives the protein CASSLSGGLETDTQYF.

The rearrangement uses TRBV10-3 and TRBJ2-7; D may be TRBD2 (6 bases). There are 14 residues in the CDR3. Trimming took 8 bases from V and 0 from J, leaving 14 bases between them. Per the germline V gene, CDR1 is ENHRY and CDR2 is SYGVKD. This chain's CDR3 is CAIRAGTSSYEQYF. The CDR3 region has the DNA TGTGCCATCCGGGCGGGAACGAGCTCCTACGAGCAGTACTTC.

V and J are TRBV7-8 and TRBJ1-2; 9 bases align to TRBD1. Germline CDR1 and CDR2: SGHVS and FQNEAQ. Trimming cost V 5 bases and J 1 base; bases outside gene matches: 11. The CDR3 extends over 17 amino acids. The CDR3 region is CASSAPGQGWVNYGYTF. As DNA, the CDR3 is TGTGCCAGCAGCGCGCCGGGACAGGGATGGGTTAACTATGGCTACACCTTC.

J is TRBJ2-2 and V is TRBV6-5, with D unresolved. Germline assignment: CDR1 MNHEY and CDR2 SVGAGI. This CDR3 contains 13 residues. Trimming took off 5 bases at V and 6 bases at J, with 10 bases between the two ends. CDR3 nucleotides: TGTGCCAGCAGTCACGACTTGGCCGGGGAGCTGTTTTTT. This codes for CASSHDLAGELFF.

The table lists this clone with a few counts. The rearrangement links TRBV30 to TRBJ2-4; D ambiguous. The ends were cut back, 3 bases at V and 3 bases at J, with 6 bases in the middle. CDR3 size: 12 residues. The germline CDR1 and CDR2 sequences are GTSNPN and SVGIG (reference sequence). The CDR3 protein is CAWSEDKNIQYF. The CDR3 DNA reads TGTGCCTGGAGCGAGGACAAAAACATTCAGTACTTC.

V gene TRBV15 combines with J gene TRBJ2-1; 9 bases are shared with TRBD2. This CDR3 is built from 18 residues. Germline CDR1 is LNHNV and CDR2 is YYDKDF (reference sequence). V dropped 0 bases and J dropped 10; count of bases not matched to a gene: 16. Here the CDR3 reads CATSRDRQAGGPVVEQFF. DNA of the CDR3: TGTGCCACCAGCAGAGATCGTCAGGCGGGAGGGCCGGTAGTGGAGCAGTTCTTC. Using reference TRBV15 and TRBJ2-1 for the parts outside the CDR3, the full variable domain is DAMVIQNPRYQVTQFGKPVTLSCSQTLNHNVMYWYQQKSSQAPKLLFHYYDKDFNNEADTPDNFQSRRPNTSFCFLDIRSPGLGDTAMYLCATSRDRQAGGPVVEQFFGPGTRLTVL.

The V gene is TRBV6-2 or TRBV6-3, the J gene TRBJ2-7, with D perhaps matching TRBD2 (6 bases). The ends were cut back, 6 bases at V and 0 bases at J, with 21 bases in the middle. The CDR3 contains 17 residues. Germline V gives CDR1 MNHEY, CDR2 SVGEGT. This CDR3 is CASSTTPGLPSSYEQYV. In DNA, the CDR3 is TGTGCCAGCAGCACAACCCCGGGACTCCCGAGCTCCTACGAGCAGTACGTC.

This rearrangement joins TRBV29-1 to TRBJ2-2; 10 bases agree with TRBD2. The CDR3 sequence is 13 residues long. J lost 4 bases, V lost 6 bases, and 2 bases had no gene match. The V gene's germline CDR1 is SQVTM and CDR2 ANQGSEA. In DNA, the CDR3 is TGCAGCGTAAGGACTAGCGGCACCGGGGAGCTGTTTTTT. Translated, it gives CSVRTSGTGELFF.

The chain links TRBV25-1 to TRBJ1-2; 7 bases agree with TRBD1. Per germline, CDR1 MGHDK and CDR2 SYGVNS. The CDR3 has 12 residues. The V segment lost 10 bases and the J segment 5 bases; nucleotides outside the gene matches: 7. The CDR3 DNA follows: TGTGCCACCGCGACAGGGTATTATGGCTACACCTTC. Its protein is CATATGYYGYTF.

This clone was picked up a small number of times. V gene TRBV5-8 combines with J gene TRBJ1-6; TRBD1 matches at 7 bases. CDR3 length: 15 amino acids. J lost 9 bases, V lost 4 bases, and 10 bases had no gene match. Germline V lookup: CDR1 SGHTS, CDR2 YDEGEE. The CDR3, as DNA: TGTGCCAGCAGCCCGGGACAGACAAGGGTTTCACCCCTCCACTTT. It is translated as CASSPGQTRVSPLHF.

This clone occurred once. V gene TRBV11-3 combines with J gene TRBJ2-1; 8 nucleotides align to TRBD2. The CDR3 is 16 residues long. V shed 1 base and J 3 bases; nucleotides not matched to a gene: 5. Germline V gene data show CDR1 as SGHNT and CDR2 as YENEEA. The CDR3 protein is CASSLGVSGDYNEQFF. CDR3 coding DNA: TGTGCCAGCAGCTTAGGGGTTAGCGGGGACTACAATGAGCAGTTCTTC.

The rearrangement uses TRBV27 and TRBJ2-2, with TRBD2 identical over 7 bases. The V gene end was trimmed by 3 bases and the J gene end by 7 bases; junction bases not matched to a gene: 5. This CDR3 comprises 14 residues. Germline V gives CDR1 MNHEY, CDR2 SMNVEV (reference sequence). CDR3 in DNA: TGTGCCAGCAGTTTGGGGGGGTTTGGCGGGGAGCTGTTTTTT. Translating gives CASSLGGFGGELFF.

This clone was recorded only once. CDR3 DNA sequence: TGCAGCGTGGGGGGACTAGCGTGGTTTAGTACCTACAATGAGCAGTTCTTC. Protein: CSVGGLAWFSTYNEQFF. The chain couples TRBV29-1 to TRBJ2-1; 10 bases match TRBD2. V was pared by 6 bases and J by 2 bases, with 13 bases of the junction left unmatched. Germline V gene sequence: CDR1 SQVTM, CDR2 ANQGSEA. This CDR3 contains 17 residues.